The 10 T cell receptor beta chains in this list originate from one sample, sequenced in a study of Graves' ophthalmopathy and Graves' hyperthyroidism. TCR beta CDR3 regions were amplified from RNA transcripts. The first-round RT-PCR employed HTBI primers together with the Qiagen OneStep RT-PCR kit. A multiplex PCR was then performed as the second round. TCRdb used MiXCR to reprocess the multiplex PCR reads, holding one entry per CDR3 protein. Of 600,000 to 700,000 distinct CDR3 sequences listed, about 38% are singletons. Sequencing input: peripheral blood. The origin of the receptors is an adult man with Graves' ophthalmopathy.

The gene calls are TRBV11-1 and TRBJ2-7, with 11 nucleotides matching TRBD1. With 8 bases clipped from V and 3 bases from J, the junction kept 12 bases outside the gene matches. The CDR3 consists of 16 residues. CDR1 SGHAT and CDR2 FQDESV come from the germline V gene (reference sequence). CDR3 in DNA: TGTGCCAGCTCACTAACTTGGACAGGGGGCTACTACGAGCAGTACTTC. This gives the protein CASSLTWTGGYYEQYF.

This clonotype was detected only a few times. CDR3 coding DNA: TGTGCCAGCAGCCTTTCCGGGACAGGGGGCACCAAAGCTTTCTTT. Its protein is CASSLSGTGGTKAFF. The J gene is TRBJ1-1, the V gene TRBV3-1, with 12 nucleotides matching TRBD1. This CDR3 has 15 amino acids. After removal of 4 bases from V and 9 bases from J, the junction contained 9 bases not matched to a gene. Per germline, CDR1 LGHDT and CDR2 YNNKEL (reference sequence).

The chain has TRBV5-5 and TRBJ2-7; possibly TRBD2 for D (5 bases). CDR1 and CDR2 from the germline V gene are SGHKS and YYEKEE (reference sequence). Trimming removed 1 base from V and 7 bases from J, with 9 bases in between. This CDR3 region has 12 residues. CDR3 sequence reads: CASSLWSGEQYF. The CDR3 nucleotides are TGTGCCAGCAGCTTGTGGTCGGGGGAGCAGTACTTC.

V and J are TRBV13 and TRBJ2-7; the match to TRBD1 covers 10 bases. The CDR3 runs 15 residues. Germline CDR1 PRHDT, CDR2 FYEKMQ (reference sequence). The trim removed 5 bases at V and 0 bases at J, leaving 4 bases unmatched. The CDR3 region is CASSRGTGVSYEQYF. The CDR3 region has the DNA TGTGCCAGCAGCCGCGGGACAGGGGTCTCCTACGAGCAGTACTTC.

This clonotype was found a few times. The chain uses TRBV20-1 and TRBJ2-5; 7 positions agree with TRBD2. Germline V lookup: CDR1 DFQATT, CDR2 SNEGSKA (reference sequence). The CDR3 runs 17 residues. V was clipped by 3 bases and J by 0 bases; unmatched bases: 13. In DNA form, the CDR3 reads TGCAGTGCTAGCAACCCTGACGGGGGGACCGACCAAGAGACCCAGTACTTC. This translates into CSASNPDGGTDQETQYF.

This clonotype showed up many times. The DNA of the CDR3 is TGCAGTGCGCGACCGTTTTGGCAGGGGGTTTCACCCCTCCACTTT. Its protein product is CSARPFWQGVSPLHF. The chain has TRBV20-1 and TRBJ1-6, with 7 nucleotides matching TRBD1. Germline V lookup: CDR1 DFQATT, CDR2 SNEGSKA (reference sequence). The CDR3 runs to 15 residues. V was pared by 6 bases and J by 9 bases, with 14 bases of the junction left unmatched.

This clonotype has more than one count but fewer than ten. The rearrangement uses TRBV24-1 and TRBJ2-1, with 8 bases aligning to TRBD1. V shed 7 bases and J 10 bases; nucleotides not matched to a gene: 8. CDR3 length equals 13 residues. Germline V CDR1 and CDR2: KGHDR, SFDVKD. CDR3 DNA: TGTGCCACCAGCGGCCCAGGGGGCCTGGAGCAGTTCTTC. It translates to CATSGPGGLEQFF.

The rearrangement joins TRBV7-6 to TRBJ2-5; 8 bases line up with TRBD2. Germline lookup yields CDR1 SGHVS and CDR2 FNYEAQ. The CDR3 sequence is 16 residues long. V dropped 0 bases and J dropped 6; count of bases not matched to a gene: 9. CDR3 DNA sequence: TGTGCCAGCAGCTTAGCGTCCCAGCGGGGGAGGCAGACCCAGTACTTC. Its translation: CASSLASQRGRQTQYF.

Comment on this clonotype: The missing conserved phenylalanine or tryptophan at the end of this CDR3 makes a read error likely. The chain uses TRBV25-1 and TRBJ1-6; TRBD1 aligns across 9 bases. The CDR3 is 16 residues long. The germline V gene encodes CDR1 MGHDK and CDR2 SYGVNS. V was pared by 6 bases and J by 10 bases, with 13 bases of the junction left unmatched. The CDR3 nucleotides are TGTGCCAGCAGCTTGGTGGGGACAGGGATTCGCTCACCCCTCCACTCT. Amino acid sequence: CASSLVGTGIRSPLHS.

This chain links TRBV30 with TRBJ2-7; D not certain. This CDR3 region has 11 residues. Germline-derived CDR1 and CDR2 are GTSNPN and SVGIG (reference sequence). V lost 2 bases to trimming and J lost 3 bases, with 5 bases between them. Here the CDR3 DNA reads TGTGCCTGGAGTTCCGACTACGAGCAGTACTTC. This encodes CAWSSDYEQYF.